The rows below give T cell receptor beta chains drawn from one sample of a study of blood T cell repertoires in COVID-19. Sequencing was performed with immunoSEQ multiplex PCR; in TCRdb, only in-frame clones are kept and a portion is missing. The sample has approximately 300,000 clones, over 90% seen once. The sequencing sample was made of PBMCs or T cells enriched from blood (not recorded which). All receptors derive from a woman aged 30 to 39 who had been exposed to COVID-19. CDR3s include the opening cysteine and the closing phenylalanine or tryptophan. D genes are given only for firm matches. Only part of the rows carry a size: once, few, many, or a class if the clone is expanded.

J gene,clone size,D gene,V gene,CDR3 protein,CDR3 DNA
TRBJ2-7,-,-,TRBV7-9,CASRTGTYEQYF,TGTGCCAGCAGGACAGGAACCTACGAGCAGTACTTC
TRBJ2-1,-,TRBD2,TRBV7-2,CASSYRAGPVYNEQFF,TGTGCCAGCAGCTACCGAGCGGGGCCCGTCTACAATGAGCAGTTCTTC
TRBJ2-7,-,TRBD2,TRBV6-5,CASSRTSPASYEQYF,TGTGCCAGCAGTAGGACTAGCCCAGCCTCCTACGAGCAGTACTTC
TRBJ2-4,-,-,TRBV24-1,CATSDSGAAKNIQYF,TGTGCCACCAGTGACTCAGGGGCGGCCAAAAACATTCAGTACTTC
TRBJ2-7,-,-,TRBV2,CASSQTYEQYF,TGTGCCAGCAGCCAGACATATGAGCAGTACTTC
TRBJ1-2,-,-,TRBV19,CASSPQAIPFLGYTF,TGTGCCAGTAGTCCCCAGGCCATCCCCTTCCTCGGCTACACCTTC
TRBJ1-1,-,-,TRBV3-1/TRBV3-2,CASSPATENTEAFF,TGTGCCAGCAGCCCAGCGACAGAGAACACTGAAGCTTTCTTT
TRBJ2-5,-,TRBD2,TRBV4-2,CASSQGTSWKETQYF,TGTGCCAGCAGCCAAGGGACTAGTTGGAAAGAGACCCAGTACTTC
TRBJ1-5,-,-,TRBV9,CASSTSGVRNQPQHF,TGTGCCAGCAGCACCTCAGGGGTTCGTAATCAGCCCCAGCATTTT
TRBJ2-1,-,TRBD2,TRBV7-2,CASSLSIASGNEQFF,TGTGCCAGCAGCTTAAGCATCGCTAGCGGTAATGAGCAGTTCTTC
TRBJ2-2,-,TRBD1,TRBV15,CATSRRYGTANTGELFF,TGTGCCACCAGCAGACGATACGGGACAGCGAACACCGGGGAGCTGTTTTTT
TRBJ2-2,-,TRBD1,TRBV15,CATSRDRGRNTGELFF,TGTGCCACCAGCAGGGACAGGGGGCGGAACACCGGGGAGCTGTTTTTT
TRBJ2-7,-,TRBD1,TRBV29-1,CSVLDRKVYEQYF,TGCAGCGTACTGGACAGGAAAGTCTACGAGCAGTACTTC
TRBJ2-3,once,TRBD2,TRBV4-2,CASRLAGWTDTQYF,TGTGCCAGCAGACTAGCGGGGTGGACAGATACGCAGTATTTT
TRBJ2-5,-,TRBD1,TRBV7-3,CASSLGQGVETQYF,TGTGCCAGCAGCCTTGGACAGGGGGTGGAGACCCAGTACTTC
TRBJ1-1,-,-,TRBV4-1,CASSPRTQGAEAFF,TGCGCCAGCAGCCCTAGGACCCAAGGGGCTGAAGCTTTCTTT
TRBJ1-2,-,-,TRBV6-5,CASSYSRRSFYGYTF,TGTGCCAGCAGTTACTCGCGGCGGAGCTTCTATGGCTACACCTTC
TRBJ2-3,-,-,TRBV1,CTSSQEPGRGPSTDTQYF,TGCACCAGCAGCCAAGAACCAGGGCGGGGGCCGAGCACAGATACGCAGTATTTT
TRBJ1-3,-,-,TRBV18,CASSQSTGAGNTIYF,TGTGCCAGCTCACAGTCGACAGGCGCTGGAAACACCATATATTTT
TRBJ2-7,few,TRBD1,TRBV11-2,CASSLGGQGYEQYF,TGTGCCAGCAGCTTAGGGGGACAGGGCTACGAGCAGTACTTC
TRBJ1-1,-,-,TRBV7-9,CASSPPGRQNTEAFF,TGTGCCAGCAGCCCCCCGGGGAGGCAGAACACTGAAGCTTTCTTT
TRBJ2-2,-,TRBD1,TRBV5-1,CASSLTPGQVTGELFF,TGCGCCAGCAGCTTGACACCAGGACAGGTCACCGGGGAGCTGTTTTTT
TRBJ1-5,few,TRBD1,TRBV2,CASSRQGWQPQHF,TGTGCCAGCAGTAGACAGGGGTGGCAGCCCCAGCATTTT
TRBJ2-3,-,TRBD2,TRBV3-1/TRBV3-2,CASSQQGGDFTDTQYF,TGTGCCAGCAGCCAACAGGGAGGGGATTTCACAGATACGCAGTATTTT
TRBJ2-3,-,TRBD1,TRBV15,CATSRGRGQISTDTQYF,TGTGCCACCAGCAGAGGTCGGGGACAGATAAGCACAGATACGCAGTATTTT
TRBJ2-7,-,-,TRBV10-3,CASTEGYEQYF,TGTGCCAGCACCGAGGGCTACGAGCAGTACTTC
TRBJ1-1,-,-,TRBV6-1,CASSEGVRQDNTEAFF,TGTGCCAGCAGTGAAGGAGTACGTCAGGATAACACTGAAGCTTTCTTT
TRBJ1-3,-,-,TRBV4-3,CASSPRGSGNTIYF,TGCGCCAGCAGCCCCAGGGGATCTGGAAACACCATATATTTT
TRBJ1-1,-,-,TRBV6-5,CASRNSGGSDTEAFF,TGTGCCAGCAGGAATTCCGGAGGGAGCGACACTGAAGCTTTCTTT
TRBJ1-2,-,TRBD1,TRBV6-5,CASRQGDGYTF,TGTGCCAGCAGACAGGGGGATGGCTACACCTTC
TRBJ1-2,-,TRBD1,TRBV18,CASSPRSGGDYGYTF,TGTGCCAGCTCACCACGTTCAGGGGGCGACTATGGCTACACCTTC
TRBJ2-2,-,-,TRBV4-1,CASSQDRNRASTGELFF,TGCGCCAGCAGCCAAGATAGGAACAGGGCGAGCACCGGGGAGCTGTTTTTT
TRBJ1-1,-,-,TRBV13,CASSGEMNTEAFF,TGTGCCAGCAGCGGAGAAATGAACACTGAAGCTTTCTTT
TRBJ1-2,-,-,TRBV12-3/TRBV12-4,CASTWTQSSGYTF,TGTGCCAGCACCTGGACACAAAGTAGCGGCTACACCTTC
TRBJ1-2,-,-,TRBV5-1,CASSSGGAYGYTF,TGCGCCAGCAGCTCCGGCGGAGCTTATGGCTACACCTTC
TRBJ1-2,-,TRBD1,TRBV9,CASSVDDREHGYTF,TGTGCCAGCAGCGTAGATGACAGGGAACATGGCTACACCTTC
TRBJ1-2,-,TRBD1,TRBV3-1/TRBV3-2,CASSYRDRLGGYTF,TGTGCCAGCAGCTACAGGGACAGGCTAGGGGGCTACACCTTC
TRBJ1-2,-,TRBD1,TRBV14,CASSQVLTGEYGYTF,TGTGCCAGCAGCCAAGTTTTGACAGGGGAATATGGCTACACCTTC
TRBJ2-4,-,TRBD1,TRBV10-3,CAISGDRVTNIQYF,TGTGCCATCAGTGGGGACAGGGTCACCAACATTCAGTACTTC